This T cell receptor beta chain was recovered during a study of OX40 agonist ivuxolimab in advanced cancers. Using immunoSEQ multiplex PCR, the repertoire was profiled, and TCRdb retains in-frame clones only, with some absent. The table lists 40,000 or so clones, around 85% of them singletons. V trimming: 5 bases; J trimming: 6 bases; junction bases outside the gene matches: 16. Germline CDR1 MNHEY, CDR2 SMNVEV (reference sequence). There are 16 residues in the CDR3. This chain uses TRBV27 with TRBJ2-7; 7 nucleotides align to TRBD1. This specimen consisted of CD4+ or CD8+ T cells sorted from blood, obtained in a trial of the OX40 agonist ivuxolimab. This TCR came from an adult with an advanced solid tumor such as melanoma, head and neck, liver or kidney cancer. This CDR3 reads CASSPLGRDSLLEQYF. Here the CDR3 DNA reads TGTGCCAGCAGTCCCCTGGGCCGGGACAGCCTCCTCGAGCAGTACTTC.